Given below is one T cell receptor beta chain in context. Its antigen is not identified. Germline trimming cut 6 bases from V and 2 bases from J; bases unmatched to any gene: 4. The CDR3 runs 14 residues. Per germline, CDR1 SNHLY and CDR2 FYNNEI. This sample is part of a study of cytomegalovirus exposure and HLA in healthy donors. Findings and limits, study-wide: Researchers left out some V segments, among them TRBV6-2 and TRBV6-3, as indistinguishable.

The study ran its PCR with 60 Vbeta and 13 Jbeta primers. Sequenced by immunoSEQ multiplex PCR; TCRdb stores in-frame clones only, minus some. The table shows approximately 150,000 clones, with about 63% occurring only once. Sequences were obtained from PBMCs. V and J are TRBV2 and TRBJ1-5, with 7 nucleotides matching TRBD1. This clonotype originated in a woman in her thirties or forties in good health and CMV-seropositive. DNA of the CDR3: TGTGCCAGCAGCGTCCAGGGGGGCAATCAGCCCCAGCATTTT. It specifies CASSVQGGNQPQHF.